This T cell receptor (beta chain) was captured by sequencing in a study of blood T cell repertoires in COVID-19. In the study overall: PBMCs, B-cell-depleted T cells, or T cells provided the cDNA or gDNA that made up the material.

CDR1 and CDR2 (germline): LNHDA, SQIVND (reference sequence). V lost 11 bases, J lost 2 bases, and 15 bases lay in between. The CDR3 extends over 14 amino acids. In the study's own analysis: Nucleated cell number was recorded as an estimate derived from reference gene primer amplification. The protocol was immunoSEQ multiplex PCR, while the TCRdb copy is restricted to in-frame clones and leaves out a portion. The D gene and trimming were derived from the DNA, and the V and J assignments and clone size from that table. The sample has about 85,000 clones, about nine tenths seen once. Sample: peripheral blood. The chain joins TRBV19 to TRBJ2-2; no clear D gene. This TCR came from a man aged 50-60 years with acute or convalescent COVID-19. CDR3 sequence: CAASSQSNTGELFF. CDR3 nucleotide sequence: TGTGCCGCCTCCTCGCAGTCAAACACCGGGGAGCTGTTTTTT.